The clone carrying this T cell receptor (beta chain) was counted at least ten times. Its antigen is currently unknown. Within the library, unique molecular identifiers were attached to each individual cDNA molecule. TCRdb re-analysed the RACE reads in MiXCR, keeping a single row per CDR3 protein. The data hold approximately 57,000 distinct CDR3 sequences, with 9.3% observed a single time. This record comes from a study of human T cells and chemical hapten exposure. Whole-study context: All through the approximately 22-week study, the scalp of each patient received diphenylcyclopropenone doses weekly. Each patch test put 0.01% DPC on the upper back, and results were read at 6 days. Findings and caveats of the study: Relative to controls, expanded TCRs formed significantly more large CDR3 similarity clusters.

Between the trimmed V and J ends, which lost 5 bases and 9 bases, there was a span of 10 bases. CDR1 is SEHNR, CDR2 FQNEAQ, per germline (reference sequence). The CDR3 covers 12 residues. Time point defined: patch test 1, 2 weeks after DPC sensitization. Noted treatment: therapeutic diphenylcyclopropenone sensitization with weekly scalp DPC. V is TRBV7-9 and J is TRBJ2-2; TRBD1 might be the D (5 bases). The source is a woman aged 35 to 49 with alopecia areata. Some clones in this sample may be carry-over from other donors' samples. Here the sequenced sample was whole blood, taken in connection with sensitization to the hapten diphenylcyclopropenone (DPC). The CDR3 bases are TGTGCCAGCAGCGTAGGGGTCCGGGAGCTGTTTTTT. This codes for CASSVGVRELFF.